This entry is about one T cell receptor (beta chain). Germline CDR1 LGHNA, CDR2 YNFKEQ. Unmatched junction bases numbered 11, after V lost 3 bases and J lost 2 bases. This CDR3 has 17 residues. This sample stems from a study of blood T cell repertoires in COVID-19. At the level of the study: Specimens from acute and convalescent COVID-19 originated in the United States, Italy and Spain. PBMCs, B-cell-depleted T cells, or T cells provided the cDNA or gDNA that made up the material.

Assay: immunoSEQ multiplex PCR; the TCRdb copy retains only in-frame clones and omits some. The sample records a few hundred thousand clones, roughly 90% being singletons. The rearrangement uses TRBV4-2 and TRBJ2-5, with 8 nucleotides matching TRBD2. What was sequenced was peripheral blood. The sequence was collected from a man in his sixties who had recovered from COVID-19. CDR3 DNA sequence: TGTGCCAGCAGCCAGGGACTACGGGGGGGGGAGCAAGAGACCCAGTACTTC. It codes for CASSQGLRGGEQETQYF.